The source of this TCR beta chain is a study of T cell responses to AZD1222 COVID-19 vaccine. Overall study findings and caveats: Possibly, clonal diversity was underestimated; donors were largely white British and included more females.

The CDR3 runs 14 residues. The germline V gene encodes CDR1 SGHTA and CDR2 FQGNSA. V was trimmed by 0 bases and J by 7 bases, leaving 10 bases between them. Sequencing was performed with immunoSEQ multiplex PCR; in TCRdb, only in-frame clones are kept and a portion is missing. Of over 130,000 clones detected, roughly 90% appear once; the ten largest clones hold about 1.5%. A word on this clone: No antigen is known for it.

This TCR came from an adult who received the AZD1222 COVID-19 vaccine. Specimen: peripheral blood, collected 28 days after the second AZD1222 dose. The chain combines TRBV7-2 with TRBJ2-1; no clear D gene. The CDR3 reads CASSLAPLRNEQFF. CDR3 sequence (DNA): TGTGCCAGCAGCTTAGCCCCTCTCCGGAATGAGCAGTTCTTC.